This TCR beta chain stems from a study of T cell changes during pregnancy in multiple sclerosis. This CDR3 spans 15 amino acids. Trimming took off 1 base at V and 2 bases at J, with 12 bases between the two ends. Germline V gene lookup returns CDR1 SGHAT and CDR2 FQNNGV. Clones were read by immunoSEQ multiplex PCR, and TCRdb kept only the in-frame ones, dropping some. The sample includes approximately 100,000 clones, roughly 92% seen only once; the top ten take about 3.2%. Sequenced material: peripheral blood, taken after pregnancy. The receptor's source is a female donor with multiple sclerosis, enrolled in a pregnancy study. The chain couples TRBV11-2 to TRBJ2-7; TRBD2 is a possible D gene (5 bases). CDR3 bases: TGTGCCAGCAGCTTAGTCGGGGTCGGGGCCTACGAGCAGTACTTC. This encodes CASSLVGVGAYEQYF.